The 30 T cell receptor beta chains below come from one sample, sequenced in a study of breast tumors, draining lymph nodes, adjacent tissues. Breast cancer patients provided tissue from their axillary draining lymph nodes. TCRdb reprocessed the multiplex PCR reads via MiXCR and lists one record per CDR3 protein. This sample has about 230,000 distinct CDR3 sequences, with roughly 32% found just once. Sequenced sample: axillary lymph node tissue. Receptors were obtained from a female donor with breast cancer. Some clones in this sample may be carry-over from other donors' samples.

The chain couples TRBV11-2 to TRBJ2-5; 9 positions match TRBD2. Germline V gene lookup returns CDR1 SGHAT and CDR2 FQNNGV. There are 18 residues in the CDR3. V dropped 3 bases and J dropped 5; count of bases not matched to a gene: 16. CDR3 sequence reads: CASSFGGAGSGSSETQYF. The CDR3 DNA reads as TGTGCCAGCAGCTTTGGGGGGGCGGGTAGCGGGAGTTCGGAGACCCAGTACTTC.

This clonotype was observed many times. This chain uses TRBV7-9 with TRBJ2-1; tentatively, D is TRBD2 (5 bases). CDR3 length: 12 amino acids. Looked up from germline, CDR1 is SEHNR and CDR2 is FQNEAQ (reference sequence). Trimming took 5 bases from V and 9 from J, leaving 11 bases between them. This CDR3 is CASSRLPGEQFF. In DNA, the CDR3 is TGTGCCAGCAGCCGACTACCGGGTGAGCAGTTCTTC.

Comments on this clonotype: Just one base apart from a much larger clone, this may be a read error. V usage is TRBV6-1 and J usage is TRBJ2-3; possible D gene TRBD1, 6 bases. Germline V lookup: CDR1 MNHNS, CDR2 SASEGT. CDR3 size: 13 residues. Trimming removed 6 bases at V and 5 bases at J, with 12 bases between. Here the CDR3 reads CASRQGRVDTQYF. The CDR3 region has the DNA TGTGCCAGCAGACAGGGTCGGGTAGATACGCAGTATTTT.

At least ten counts were recorded for this clonotype. This chain links TRBV6-2 or TRBV6-3 with TRBJ2-7, with a possible D match to TRBD2 (5 bases). The CDR3 is 11 residues long. Germline CDR1 reads MNHEY; CDR2 reads SVGEGT. Trimming left V 7 bases short and J 7 bases short, with 11 bases between. The CDR3 protein is CASTGPGEQYF. The CDR3 DNA reads as TGTGCCAGCACCGGGCCGGGGGAGCAGTACTTC.

This clonotype was observed many times. The V gene is TRBV6-4, the J gene TRBJ2-6; no definite D call. V dropped 2 bases and J dropped 6 bases, with 8 bases sitting between them. Germline V gene data show CDR1 as MRHNA and CDR2 as SNTAGT. CDR3 length: 14 residues. CDR3 nucleotides: TGTGCCAGCAGTGACCTCTCCGTGGCCAACGTCCTGACTTTC. Translation: CASSDLSVANVLTF.

The table lists this clonotype with a count of one. The final CDR3 position lacks the conserved phenylalanine or tryptophan, pointing to a likely read error. The chain carries TRBV5-1 and TRBJ2-1, with D possibly matching TRBD1 (6 bases). Germline CDR1 SGHRS, CDR2 YFSETQ. V lost 3 bases and J lost 13, with 17 bases in between. This CDR3 has 13 amino acids. CDR3 sequence reads: CASSYGQRGTQFL. DNA of the CDR3: TGCGCCAGCAGCTACGGACAGAGGGGCACTCAGTTCCTC.

A note on this clonotype: A much larger clone is a single base away; this may be a read error. This chain links TRBV2 with TRBJ1-1, with a possible D match to TRBD1 (6 bases). Per the germline V gene, CDR1 is SNHLY and CDR2 is FYNNEI. The CDR3 consists of 14 residues. Trimming pared 7 bases from V and 3 bases from J, leaving 15 bases between. The CDR3 loop is CASNRGGWDTEAFF. For the CDR3, the DNA is TGTGCCAGCAACCGAGGGGGATGGGACACTGAAGCTTTCTTT.

This sequence joins TRBV6-1 and TRBJ1-1; no reliable D call. V lost 6 bases, J lost 3 bases, and 17 bases lay in between. The germline V gene encodes CDR1 MNHNS and CDR2 SASEGT. This CDR3 comprises 15 residues. As DNA, the CDR3 is TGTGCCAGCAGGTTTTGGACGGACGGGGACACTGAAGCTTTCTTT. It encodes CASRFWTDGDTEAFF.

This clonotype was counted many times. V and J are TRBV6-5 and TRBJ2-2; either TRBD1 or TRBD2 may fit D (5 bases each). The V end was cut by 6 bases, the J end by 8 bases, with 16 bases between. There are 14 residues in the CDR3. Germline CDR1 reads MNHEY; CDR2 reads SVGAGI. The CDR3 reads CASSPGPLGGELFF. CDR3 sequence (DNA): TGTGCCAGCAGCCCGGGACCCTTAGGTGGGGAGCTGTTTTTT.

This clonotype was picked up many times. The chain recombines TRBV28 with TRBJ1-3; D might be TRBD1 (6 bases). Trimming pared 5 bases from V and 4 bases from J, leaving 12 bases between. CDR3 size: 14 residues. Germline CDR1 reads MDHEN; CDR2 reads SYDVKM. DNA for the CDR3: TGTGCCAGCAGTCCTACAGGGACGGGAAACACCATATATTTT. Translated: CASSPTGTGNTIYF.

The rearrangement joins TRBV29-1 to TRBJ1-2; maybe TRBD1 (6 bases). The CDR3 sequence is 12 residues long. Germline assignment: CDR1 SQVTM and CDR2 ANQGSEA. V was trimmed by 5 bases and J by 2 bases, leaving 9 bases between them. The CDR3 region is CSVSQGNYGYTF. For the CDR3, the DNA is TGCAGCGTTTCGCAGGGGAACTATGGCTACACCTTC.

Regarding this clonotype: The CDR3 end shows no conserved phenylalanine or tryptophan, and so a read error is likely. This chain uses TRBV9 with TRBJ2-5; D not certain. The germline V gene has CDR1 SGDLS and CDR2 YYNGEE. V lost 3 bases to trimming and J lost 1 base, with 7 bases between them. The length of the CDR3 is 13 residues. CDR3 sequence: CASSAGRQETQYP. CDR3 sequence (DNA): TGTGCCAGCAGCGCGGGCCGCCAAGAGACCCAGTACCCC.

On this clonotype itself: At one of its ends the junction is not consistent with the germline gene, which may arise from a read error. V gene TRBV7-2 combines with J gene TRBJ1-2; 11 nucleotides match TRBD1. This CDR3 is 15 amino acids long. The germline CDR1 and CDR2 sequences are SGHTA and FQGNSA. The CDR3 here is CASSFRTGGFGGYPF. As DNA, the CDR3 is TGTGCCAGCAGCTTCCGGACAGGGGGCTTCGGAGGCTACCCCTTC.

This clonotype was observed at least ten times. V gene TRBV5-1 combines with J gene TRBJ2-5; 14 nucleotides agree with TRBD2. CDR1 and CDR2 from the germline V gene are SGHRS and YFSETQ. The trim removed 9 bases at V and 5 bases at J, leaving 9 bases unmatched. The CDR3 has 15 amino acids. The CDR3 loop is CATGTSGSSRETQYF. The CDR3, as DNA: TGCGCCACTGGGACTAGCGGGAGTTCACGGGAGACCCAGTACTTC.

This clonotype turned up a few times. V gene TRBV20-1 combines with J gene TRBJ2-5; D may be TRBD1 or TRBD2 (5 bases each). Trimming removed 3 bases at V and 6 bases at J, with 14 bases between. The length of the CDR3 is 13 residues. The V gene's germline CDR1 is DFQATT and CDR2 SNEGSKA (reference sequence). DNA for the CDR3: TGCAGTGCTAGGGCTCGGGACCGCAAGACCCAGTACTTC. The encoded protein is CSARARDRKTQYF.

This chain uses TRBV3-1 with TRBJ2-5, with no clear D. V dropped 2 bases and J dropped 1 base, with 11 bases sitting between them. The CDR3 has 15 residues. CDR1 and CDR2 from the germline V gene are LGHDT and YNNKEL (reference sequence). The CDR3 region is CASSQMTRSQETQYF. The CDR3 DNA reads TGTGCCAGCAGCCAAATGACAAGAAGCCAAGAGACCCAGTACTTC.

This clonotype was counted at least ten times. The chain has TRBV29-1 and TRBJ2-5, with D tentatively TRBD1 (6 bases). The germline CDR1 and CDR2 sequences are SQVTM and ANQGSEA. CDR3 length: 11 residues. V lost 3 bases, J lost 7 bases, and 9 bases lay in between. CDR3 nucleotides: TGCAGCGTTGACCAACAGGGGACCCAGTACTTC. It is translated as CSVDQQGTQYF. Full variable domain (remainder filled in from reference TRBV29-1 and TRBJ2-5): SAVISQKPSRDICQRGTSLTIQCQVDSQVTMMFWYRQQPGQSLTLIATANQGSEATYESGFVIDKFPISRPNLTFSTLTVSNMSPEDSSIYLCSVDQQGTQYFGPGTRLLVL.

This clonotype showed up many times. The chain has TRBV5-6 and TRBJ2-7; 10 bases align to TRBD1. V was clipped by 4 bases and J by 0 bases; unmatched bases: 7. The germline gives CDR1 SGHDT, CDR2 YYEEEE. CDR3 size: 16 residues. CDR3 sequence: CASSPPGQGSSYEQYF. In DNA, the CDR3 is TGTGCCAGCAGCCCACCGGGACAGGGGAGCTCCTACGAGCAGTACTTC.

Comments on this clonotype: A read error may be the cause here, since a much bigger clone is one base away. This rearrangement joins TRBV6-5 to TRBJ2-3; a weak D match, TRBD1 (6 bases). From germline, CDR1 is MNHEY and CDR2 SVGAGI. V lost 5 bases, J lost 0 bases, and 15 bases lay in between. The CDR3 spans 16 residues. CDR3 coding DNA: TGTGCCAGCAGTCACGGACGGGACAAGAGCACAGATACGCAGTATTTT. This codes for CASSHGRDKSTDTQYF.

With regard to this clonotype: This may come from a read error, since a much larger clone is one base off. The V gene is TRBV20-1, the J gene TRBJ2-7, with 8 nucleotides matching TRBD1. This CDR3 is built from 15 residues. Germline CDR1 reads DFQATT; CDR2 reads SNEGSKA (reference sequence). V was pared by 0 bases and J by 1 base, with 5 bases of the junction left unmatched. The CDR3 coding sequence is TGCAGTGCTAGAGACACCGGGACAGGATCCTACGAGCAGTACTTC. It yields the protein CSARDTGTGSYEQYF.

In its sample, this clonotype was seen many times. J is TRBJ2-3 and V is TRBV30; 9 bases line up with TRBD2. The CDR3 has 15 residues. Germline trimming cut 1 base from V and 0 bases from J; bases unmatched to any gene: 2. Germline V lookup: CDR1 GTSNPN, CDR2 SVGIG (reference sequence). The CDR3 nucleotides read TGTGCCTGGAGTGATCTAGCGGGAAGCACAGATACGCAGTATTTT. Amino acids: CAWSDLAGSTDTQYF.

This clonotype was counted only a few times. A read error may account for a junction end that differs from germline. The chain has TRBV4-3 and TRBJ2-5; D is perhaps TRBD2 (7 bases). This CDR3 is 15 amino acids long. CDR1 and CDR2 from the germline V gene are LGHNA and YSLEER. The CDR3 region has the DNA TGCGCCAGCAGCCAAGAGTTCGGGGGGCAAGGGACCCAGTACTTC. It translates to CASSQEFGGQGTQYF.

A remark on this clonotype: The DNA is omitted, as the CDR3 cannot be located on it reliably, and the CDR3 follows TCRdb's listing. The chain links TRBV7-9 to TRBJ2-7; TRBD1 is taken as the D call from the table, unchecked against the DNA. Germline loops: CDR1 SEHNR, CDR2 FQNEAQ (reference sequence). Counting both end residues, the CDR3 totals 19 amino acids. CDR3 protein: CASSFYICSARGESYEQYF.

The chain is built from TRBV20-1 and TRBJ2-2; 15 positions agree with TRBD2. The germline gives CDR1 DFQATT, CDR2 SNEGSKA (reference sequence). Trimming removed 4 bases from V and 5 bases from J; junction bases left unmatched: 5. The CDR3 consists of 16 residues. In nucleotides, the CDR3 is TGCAGTGCTAAGGGACTAGCGGGAGGCGGAACCGGGGAGCTGTTTTTT. Encoded protein: CSAKGLAGGGTGELFF.

The chain uses TRBV9 and TRBJ1-3; 10 bases are a match to TRBD1. V shed 2 bases, J shed 4 bases, and the junction held 3 bases outside the gene matches. This CDR3 region has 15 residues. Germline CDR1 reads SGDLS; CDR2 reads YYNGEE. The DNA of the CDR3 is TGTGCCAGCAGCGTCGGGACAGGGGACGGAAACACCATATATTTT. Its protein is CASSVGTGDGNTIYF.

This clonotype was observed a few times. J is TRBJ1-4 and V is TRBV2; 7 positions match TRBD1. Per germline, CDR1 SNHLY and CDR2 FYNNEI. J lost 6 bases, V lost 5 bases, and 3 bases had no gene match. The length of the CDR3 is 13 residues. CDR3: CASSTTGDEKLFF. The CDR3 DNA reads as TGTGCCAGCAGTACCACAGGGGATGAAAAACTGTTTTTT.

The chain recombines TRBV4-2 with TRBJ2-4; weak D call: TRBD2 (5 bases). CDR3 length equals 19 residues. Trimming pared 1 base from V and 4 bases from J, leaving 23 bases between. CDR1 and CDR2 from the germline V gene are LGHNA and YNFKEQ. As DNA, the CDR3 is TGTGCCAGCAGCCAAGTACCTGGGGAATGGAGGCCGAAAAAAAACATTCAGTACTTC. Amino acid sequence: CASSQVPGEWRPKKNIQYF.

The chain is built from TRBV3-1 and TRBJ1-2, with a weak D call TRBD1 (5 bases). The CDR3 contains 12 residues. V shed 3 bases and J shed 12 bases, with 14 bases lying between them. The V gene's germline CDR1 is LGHDT and CDR2 YNNKEL (reference sequence). The CDR3 region is CASSQGQGVDTF. The CDR3, as DNA: TGTGCCAGCAGCCAGGGGCAGGGTGTCGACACCTTC.

Regarding this clonotype: With a much larger clone just one base away, this may be a read error. The chain carries TRBV30 and TRBJ2-3, with no clear D. Germline V gene sequence: CDR1 GTSNPN, CDR2 SVGIG (reference sequence). V was cut by 1 base and J by 4 bases, with 12 bases left in between. The CDR3 runs 14 residues. CDR3: CAWSDNGISDTQYF. DNA for the CDR3: TGTGCCTGGAGTGATAACGGCATCTCAGATACGCAGTATTTT.

This clonotype has at least ten counts. The chain links TRBV6-6 to TRBJ1-6; D is ambiguous. CDR1 and CDR2 (germline): MNHNY, SVGAGI (reference sequence). This CDR3 contains 12 residues. The germline V and J ends were trimmed by 2 bases and 7 bases, with 3 bases remaining between them. The CDR3 DNA follows: TGTGCCAGCAGTTACGTGAATTCACCCCTCCACTTT. Translation gives CASSYVNSPLHF.